These 32 T cell receptor beta chains originate from one sample sequenced in a study of T cell responses to AZD1222 COVID-19 vaccine. Method: immunoSEQ multiplex PCR; TCRdb's copy keeps in-frame clones and lacks some. Of around 100,000 clones listed, 85% to 90% are singletons. The sample consisted of peripheral blood, taken on day 0 of AZD1222 vaccination. Receptors originate from an adult in good health.

This sequence joins TRBV7-7 and TRBJ2-6; either TRBD1 or TRBD2 may fit D (5 bases each). Trimming took 5 bases from V and 2 from J, leaving 13 bases between them. In germline, CDR1 is SSHAT, CDR2 FNYEAQ (reference sequence). There are 16 residues in the CDR3. Written as DNA, the CDR3 is TGTGCCAGCAGCCCGATTGGGGGTACTGGGGCCAACGTCCTGACTTTC. As protein: CASSPIGGTGANVLTF.

The V gene is TRBV7-3, the J gene TRBJ2-3; TRBD2 is a possible D gene (7 bases). The CDR3 has 17 residues. V shed 5 bases and J shed 2 bases, with 20 bases lying between them. The V gene's germline CDR1 is SGHTA and CDR2 FQGTGA. The CDR3 reads CASSPGRGGRNTDTQYF. In nucleotides, the CDR3 is TGTGCCAGCAGCCCCGGCAGGGGAGGGCGGAACACAGATACGCAGTATTTT.

The chain employs TRBV6-5 and TRBJ2-7; 7 bases fit TRBD2. Germline V gene lookup returns CDR1 MNHEY and CDR2 SVGAGI. The CDR3 has 13 residues. J lost 3 bases, V lost 8 bases, and 7 bases had no gene match. CDR3 protein: CASSGGLNYEQYF. In DNA, the CDR3 is TGTGCCAGCTCCGGGGGACTAAACTACGAGCAGTACTTC.

This clone was observed a handful of times. This CDR3 is also generated by other DNA sequences in the sample. The V and J genes are TRBV20-1 and TRBJ2-5; no definite D call. CDR3 length: 11 amino acids. CDR1 and CDR2 (germline): DFQATT, SNEGSKA (reference sequence). V was clipped by 3 bases and J by 2 bases, with 4 bases between them. Here the CDR3 reads CSARRQETQYF. Written as DNA, the CDR3 is TGCAGTGCTAGGAGGCAAGAGACCCAGTACTTC.

This chain uses TRBV7-2 with TRBJ1-4; D uncertain. Between the trimmed V and J ends, which lost 5 bases and 4 bases, there was a span of 8 bases. CDR1 and CDR2 from the germline V gene are SGHTA and FQGNSA. This CDR3 has 13 amino acids. CDR3 nucleotide sequence: TGTGCCAGCAGCCGGAGTCATAATGAAAAACTGTTTTTT. Translating it yields CASSRSHNEKLFF. Variable domain in full (rest from reference TRBV7-2 and TRBJ1-4): GAGVSQSPSNKVTEKGKDVELRCDPISGHTALYWYRQSLGQGLEFLIYFQGNSAPDKSGLPSDRFSAERTGGSVSTLTIQRTQQEDSAVYLCASSRSHNEKLFFGSGTQLSVL.

This clone was detected only once. The genes are TRBV6-5 and TRBJ2-7; maybe TRBD1 (6 bases). This CDR3 has 16 amino acids. Trimming removed 2 bases from V and 1 base from J, with 15 bases in between. CDR1 and CDR2 (germline): MNHEY, SVGAGI. The CDR3 sequence: CASSYAARGPSYEQYF. The DNA for the CDR3 is TGTGCCAGCAGTTACGCGGCCAGGGGACCATCCTACGAGCAGTACTTC.

This clone was picked up a small number of times. The chain has TRBV6-5 and TRBJ1-6; D may be TRBD1 (5 bases). Germline V gene data show CDR1 as MNHEY and CDR2 as SVGAGI. Deletions cut 6 bases from V and 7 bases from J, with 13 bases between. This CDR3 region has 14 residues. The CDR3 sequence is CASRLVGENSPLHF. The CDR3 DNA follows: TGTGCCAGCAGGCTTGTGGGGGAGAATTCACCCCTCCACTTT.

This chain joins TRBV2 and TRBJ2-1; 10 nucleotides match TRBD2. Germline V gene data show CDR1 as SNHLY and CDR2 as FYNNEI. The CDR3 consists of 15 residues. The junction had 6 bases not matched to a gene; V was cut back by 6 bases and J by 4 bases. The CDR3 coding sequence is TGTGCCAGCAGCAAGGAAGCGGGAGGGTACAATGAGCAGTTCTTC. It yields the protein CASSKEAGGYNEQFF.

The chain is built from TRBV2 and TRBJ2-1; the D gene is possibly TRBD1 (6 bases). Germline CDR1 SNHLY, CDR2 FYNNEI. CDR3 length: 14 residues. V was trimmed by 8 bases and J by 0 bases, leaving 11 bases between them. CDR3 residues: CASGGPSSYNEQFF. The CDR3 nucleotides read TGTGCCAGCGGGGGCCCGAGCTCCTACAATGAGCAGTTCTTC.

This clone occurred once. The chain uses TRBV14 and TRBJ1-6; D is uncertain. Germline V gives CDR1 SGHDN, CDR2 FVKESK. This CDR3 spans 15 amino acids. V gave up 9 bases and J gave up 7 bases, with 19 bases separating them. CDR3 in DNA: TGTGCCAGAGTTGCTCGGGAGTGGGCAAATTCACCCCTCCACTTT. Its protein product is CARVAREWANSPLHF.

This chain connects TRBV5-1 to TRBJ2-3; 8 nucleotides align to TRBD1. Germline V gives CDR1 SGHRS, CDR2 YFSETQ. Unmatched junction bases numbered 15, after V lost 4 bases and J lost 5 bases. The CDR3 consists of 17 residues. The CDR3 DNA reads TGCGCCAGCAGCCTAGGTCCGAGACAGGGGCGCGGAGATACGCAGTATTTT. Amino acid sequence: CASSLGPRQGRGDTQYF.

This chain connects TRBV30 to TRBJ2-3; TRBD2 matches at 9 bases. From germline, CDR1 is GTSNPN and CDR2 SVGIG (reference sequence). V dropped 5 bases and J dropped 6; count of bases not matched to a gene: 3. This CDR3 spans 12 amino acids. The CDR3 nucleotides read TGTGCCTGGGATCTAGCGGGGGATACGCAGTATTTT. It specifies CAWDLAGDTQYF.

The chain recombines TRBV7-2 with TRBJ1-5; D is possibly TRBD1 (6 bases). Germline CDR1 reads SGHTA; CDR2 reads FQGNSA. The V gene lost 8 bases and the J gene lost 3 bases, with 17 bases spanning the gap. There are 15 residues in the CDR3. The DNA for the CDR3 is TGTGCCAGCGCCGCAGAGGGGGTCTCCAATCAGCCCCAGCATTTT. It translates to CASAAEGVSNQPQHF.

This chain connects TRBV3-1 (or the pseudogene TRBV3-2) to TRBJ2-7; possibly TRBD1 for D (5 bases). The CDR3 contains 13 residues. Trimming stripped 5 bases from V and 0 bases from J, with 8 bases between. CDR1 LGHDT and CDR2 YNNKEL come from the germline V gene (reference sequence). CDR3 sequence reads: CASSSTASYEQYF. The CDR3 region has the DNA TGTGCCAGCAGCTCGACAGCCTCCTACGAGCAGTACTTC.

J is TRBJ2-3 and V is TRBV9, with 15 bases fitting TRBD2. Per the germline V gene, CDR1 is SGDLS and CDR2 is YYNGEE. V lost 3 bases, J lost 0 bases, and 2 bases stayed unmatched. This CDR3 is built from 17 residues. The CDR3 DNA sequence: TGTGCCAGCAGCGATGGGACTAGCGGGGGGAGCACAGATACGCAGTATTTT. Translation: CASSDGTSGGSTDTQYF.

This chain uses TRBV7-2 with TRBJ2-7; TRBD2 agrees at 9 bases. V gave up 4 bases and J gave up 1 base; unmatched junction bases: 8. The CDR3 has 16 amino acids. Germline-derived CDR1 and CDR2 are SGHTA and FQGNSA. DNA for the CDR3: TGTGCCAGCAGCTCCAGACTAGCGGAGAGATCCTACGAGCAGTACTTC. The encoded protein is CASSSRLAERSYEQYF.

This clone occurred a few times. The rearrangement uses TRBV15 and TRBJ2-2; D unclear. Trimming removed 0 bases from V and 2 bases from J, with 7 bases in between. The germline V gene has CDR1 LNHNV and CDR2 YYDKDF (reference sequence). There are 15 residues in the CDR3. CDR3 protein: CATSRDVVNTGELFF. In DNA, the CDR3 is TGTGCCACCAGCAGAGATGTCGTCAACACCGGGGAGCTGTTTTTT.

This chain uses TRBV28 with TRBJ1-2, with 9 positions matching TRBD1. The trim removed 2 bases at V and 5 bases at J, leaving 12 bases unmatched. Germline lookup yields CDR1 MDHEN and CDR2 SYDVKM. This CDR3 comprises 17 residues. Written as DNA, the CDR3 is TGTGCCAGCAGTTTACCCCCCGGGACAGGGAATATTTATGGCTACACCTTC. Protein product: CASSLPPGTGNIYGYTF.

The chain links TRBV6-4 to TRBJ1-1; TRBD1 might be the D (5 bases). Trimming removed 6 bases from V and 5 bases from J, with 16 bases in between. This CDR3 is built from 14 residues. Germline V gene data show CDR1 as MRHNA and CDR2 as SNTAGT. The CDR3 DNA reads TGTGCCAGCAGCAGGGACCCCTCGGGGACTGAAGCTTTCTTT. It specifies CASSRDPSGTEAFF.

The V and J genes are TRBV11-1 and TRBJ1-1; possible D gene TRBD1, 6 bases. The CDR3 sequence is 13 residues long. Per germline, CDR1 SGHAT and CDR2 FQDESV (reference sequence). V lost 4 bases to trimming and J lost 6 bases, with 12 bases between them. The CDR3 is CASSSQGNPEAFF. CDR3 sequence (DNA): TGTGCCAGCAGCTCACAGGGTAATCCTGAAGCTTTCTTT.

This chain connects TRBV19 to TRBJ1-2; tentative D call: TRBD1 (6 bases). CDR3 length equals 13 residues. V was pared by 5 bases and J by 8 bases, with 15 bases between. Germline CDR1 LNHDA, CDR2 SQIVND (reference sequence). The CDR3 DNA reads TGTGCCAGTAGTCTCCGACCAGGGGACGGCTACACCTTC. It is translated as CASSLRPGDGYTF.

This clone was observed once. The V gene is TRBV7-8, the J gene TRBJ1-4; a weak D match, TRBD1 (5 bases). The V gene's germline CDR1 is SGHVS and CDR2 FQNEAQ. V was clipped by 4 bases and J by 4 bases, with 16 bases between them. The length of the CDR3 is 16 residues. Here the CDR3 reads CASSSGPRSFNEKLFF. Here the CDR3 DNA reads TGTGCCAGCAGCTCGGGACCGCGATCGTTTAATGAAAAACTGTTTTTT. The whole variable domain, filled in from reference TRBV7-8 and TRBJ1-4, reads GAGVSQSPRYKVAKRGQDVALRCDPISGHVSLFWYQQALGQGPEFLTYFQNEAQLDKSGLPSDRFFAERPEGSVSTLKIQRTQQEDSAVYLCASSSGPRSFNEKLFFGSGTQLSVL.

The chain uses TRBV27 and TRBJ1-4, with D possibly being TRBD1 (6 bases). The germline V and J ends were trimmed by 8 bases and 7 bases, with 20 bases remaining between them. From germline, CDR1 is MNHEY and CDR2 SMNVEV (reference sequence). CDR3 size: 15 residues. The CDR3 DNA reads TGTGCCAGCGGTCCGACGACAGGACACGTTGAAAAACTGTTTTTT. This codes for CASGPTTGHVEKLFF.

V gene TRBV6-5 combines with J gene TRBJ2-7, with 12 bases lining up with TRBD1. The trim removed 7 bases at V and 1 base at J, leaving 5 bases unmatched. The CDR3 contains 15 residues. CDR1 and CDR2 (germline): MNHEY, SVGAGI. DNA of the CDR3: TGTGCCAGCATTAGGGGACAGGGGGCTTCCTACGAGCAGTACTTC. Translation: CASIRGQGASYEQYF.

The J gene is TRBJ1-2, the V gene TRBV5-4; possible D gene TRBD1, 5 bases. The germline CDR1 and CDR2 sequences are SGHNT and YYREEE (reference sequence). V dropped 2 bases and J dropped 2 bases, with 10 bases sitting between them. This CDR3 has 14 residues. CDR3 residues: CASSLRTPNYGYTF. The CDR3 DNA sequence: TGTGCCAGCAGCTTAAGGACACCGAACTATGGCTACACCTTC.

V is TRBV7-2 and J is TRBJ2-5; TRBD2 matches 12 bases. The V segment lost 3 bases and the J segment 4 bases; nucleotides outside the gene matches: 6. CDR3 length equals 16 residues. Germline CDR1 reads SGHTA; CDR2 reads FQGNSA. This CDR3 is CASSFQMGLAGETQYF. The CDR3 DNA reads TGTGCCAGCAGCTTCCAAATGGGACTAGCGGGAGAGACCCAGTACTTC.

This chain links TRBV25-1 with TRBJ2-3, with a tentative D call TRBD1 (5 bases). Trimming shortened V by 7 bases and J by 6 bases, and 17 bases separated the two germline ends. The CDR3 is 14 residues long. Germline CDR1 is MGHDK and CDR2 is SYGVNS. CDR3 in amino acids: CASTQGATSDTQYF. CDR3 in DNA: TGTGCCAGCACCCAAGGGGCTACTTCCGATACGCAGTATTTT.

The chain is built from TRBV7-2 and TRBJ1-2; no firm D call. The CDR3 contains 13 residues. The V gene lost 3 bases and the J gene lost 2 bases, with 7 bases spanning the gap. Germline V gene data show CDR1 as SGHTA and CDR2 as FQGNSA. CDR3 coding DNA: TGTGCCAGCAGCTTGCGTCAGAACTATGGCTACACCTTC. It is translated as CASSLRQNYGYTF.

This sequence joins TRBV6-5 and TRBJ1-2; D uncertain. The germline CDR1 and CDR2 sequences are MNHEY and SVGAGI. This CDR3 is built from 15 residues. Trimming pared 2 bases from V and 6 bases from J, leaving 16 bases between. The CDR3: CASSYSDEAYDGYTF. CDR3 DNA: TGTGCCAGCAGTTACAGTGATGAGGCATATGATGGCTACACCTTC.

Here the CDR3 reads CASSEDPGSSYNSPLHF. The CDR3 DNA is TGTGCCAGCAGTGAAGACCCGGGAAGCTCCTATAATTCACCCCTCCACTTT. The J gene is TRBJ1-6, the V gene TRBV2, with D hard to call. This CDR3 has 17 residues. V was pared by 1 base and J by 0 bases, with 10 bases between. Looked up from germline, CDR1 is SNHLY and CDR2 is FYNNEI.

The table lists this clone with a few counts. The V gene is TRBV14, the J gene TRBJ1-5; D uncertain. V gave up 0 bases and J gave up 1 base, with 16 bases separating them. Germline-derived CDR1 and CDR2 are SGHDN and FVKESK. This CDR3 comprises 18 residues. The CDR3 DNA is TGTGCCAGCAGCCAAGAGGGTGAGGACTTACTAAGCAATCAGCCCCAGCATTTT. It specifies CASSQEGEDLLSNQPQHF.

The chain couples TRBV2 to TRBJ2-5, with TRBD2 matching 10 bases. V gave up 10 bases and J gave up 5 bases; unmatched junction bases: 10. The CDR3 length is 14 residues. The germline V gene has CDR1 SNHLY and CDR2 FYNNEI. CDR3 nucleotide sequence: TGTGCCAACTCACCGGGACTAGCGTTTGAGACCCAGTACTTC. Its translation: CANSPGLAFETQYF.